Following are 26 T cell receptor beta chains from one sample sequenced in a study of T cell repertoires in cytomegalovirus infection. What these receptors recognize is not known. One entry per CDR3 protein results from TCRdb running MiXCR on the reads. This table has about 350,000 distinct CDR3 sequences, 34% appearing once. The starting material was cultured PBMCs, obtained from culture after CMV antigen stimulation. All receptors come from a human donor in good health (CMV status not recorded). Some clones in this sample may be carry-over from other donors' samples.

V is TRBV6-5 and J is TRBJ2-5; tentative D call: TRBD2 (5 bases). The germline V gene has CDR1 MNHEY and CDR2 SVGAGI. The V and J ends lost 6 bases and 5 bases respectively, with 19 bases between them. This CDR3 has 15 amino acids. CDR3 protein: CASRAQAGGRETQYF. For the CDR3, the DNA is TGTGCCAGCAGGGCTCAAGCAGGAGGTCGGGAGACCCAGTACTTC.

This clonotype showed up just a few times. This chain joins TRBV7-9 and TRBJ1-2; tentative D call: TRBD1 (5 bases). This CDR3 comprises 19 residues. The germline V and J ends were trimmed by 6 bases and 8 bases, with 34 bases remaining between them. Per the germline V gene, CDR1 is SEHNR and CDR2 is FQNEAQ (reference sequence). Here the CDR3 reads CASSLTNFEMGVDGGGYTF. As DNA, the CDR3 is TGTGCCAGCAGTCTAACCAATTTCGAGATGGGGGTAGACGGTGGAGGCTACACCTTC.

The chain links TRBV29-1 to TRBJ2-4, with D hard to call. There are 12 residues in the CDR3. The germline CDR1 and CDR2 sequences are SQVTM and ANQGSEA. The V gene lost 4 bases and the J gene lost 1 base, with 5 bases spanning the gap. CDR3 sequence: CSVGLAKNIQYF. In nucleotides, the CDR3 is TGCAGCGTTGGCCTGGCCAAAAACATTCAGTACTTC.

Points on this clonotype: This clone may be a read error of a much larger clone one base away. The chain recombines TRBV7-2 with TRBJ2-1; 10 nucleotides align to TRBD2. Trimming took 4 bases from V and 7 from J; bases not matched to a gene: 13. Germline lookup yields CDR1 SGHTA and CDR2 FQGNSA. The CDR3 runs 17 residues. CDR3 loop: CASSSTQLAGPRNEQFF. The CDR3, as DNA: TGTGCCAGCAGCTCTACCCAACTAGCGGGACCGCGGAATGAGCAGTTCTTC.

The chain employs TRBV6-2 or TRBV6-3 and TRBJ1-2, with TRBD1 as a possible D gene (5 bases). The germline CDR1 and CDR2 sequences are MNHEY and SVGEGT. This CDR3 contains 16 residues. Deletions cut 6 bases from V and 8 bases from J, with 25 bases between. The chain's CDR3 is CASSRTLTVSSGGYTF. DNA for the CDR3: TGTGCCAGCAGCCGAACCTTGACAGTCTCCAGTGGGGGCTACACCTTC.

The chain recombines TRBV29-1 with TRBJ2-7; possible D gene TRBD2, 6 bases. CDR1 and CDR2 from the germline V gene are SQVTM and ANQGSEA. The CDR3 has 13 residues. V shed 6 bases and J shed 0 bases, with 12 bases lying between them. The CDR3 loop is CSVEGLNSYEQYF. CDR3 in DNA: TGCAGCGTAGAGGGACTTAACTCCTACGAGCAGTACTTC.

This clonotype was found many times. The rearrangement uses TRBV7-2 and TRBJ2-7; D uncertain. CDR3 length: 13 amino acids. With 0 bases removed from V and 0 bases from J, the gap between germline ends came to 3 bases. Germline V gives CDR1 SGHTA, CDR2 FQGNSA. CDR3: CASSLAGSYEQYV. CDR3 bases: TGTGCCAGCAGCTTAGCGGGCTCCTACGAGCAGTACGTC.

Here the CDR3 DNA reads TGTGCCAGCAGCGCCGGGACTAGCGGGTACGAGCAGTACTTC. Amino acids: CASSAGTSGYEQYF. The chain combines TRBV6-1 with TRBJ2-7; 12 positions agree with TRBD2. This CDR3 has 14 residues. The germline CDR1 and CDR2 sequences are MNHNS and SASEGT. Trimming at V came to 6 bases and at J to 4 bases, leaving 4 bases not matched to a gene.

This clonotype was seen a handful of times. This chain links TRBV19 with TRBJ1-1; TRBD1 might be the D (5 bases). The CDR3 runs to 14 residues. Looked up from germline, CDR1 is LNHDA and CDR2 is SQIVND (reference sequence). The V and J ends lost 7 bases and 1 base respectively, with 13 bases between them. In nucleotides, the CDR3 is TGTGCCAGTAAGAGGGACGCACGGAACACTGAAGCTTTCTTT. Translated, it gives CASKRDARNTEAFF.

This clonotype was seen just once. The genes are TRBV6-2 or TRBV6-3 and TRBJ2-1; 7 bases fit TRBD1. Looked up from germline, CDR1 is MNHEY and CDR2 is SVGEGT. The CDR3 totals 17 residues. The V gene end was trimmed by 2 bases and the J gene end by 0 bases; junction bases not matched to a gene: 7. CDR3 loop: CASSYRTGSSSYNEQFF. The CDR3 DNA reads as TGTGCCAGCAGTTACAGGACAGGAAGTAGCTCCTACAATGAGCAGTTCTTC.

The chain has TRBV27 and TRBJ2-7, with a weak D call TRBD1 (7 bases). V dropped 0 bases and J dropped 2 bases, with 14 bases sitting between them. CDR1 and CDR2 (germline): MNHEY, SMNVEV (reference sequence). The CDR3 spans 16 residues. This CDR3 reads CASSLSTRGATYEQYF. The DNA of the CDR3 is TGTGCCAGCAGTTTATCGACCAGGGGGGCCACCTACGAGCAGTACTTC.

This chain joins TRBV12-3 or TRBV12-4 and TRBJ1-5; D unresolved. V lost 5 bases and J lost 3, with 11 bases in between. This CDR3 comprises 14 residues. CDR3 region: CASSARQFNQPQHF. For the CDR3, the DNA is TGTGCCAGCAGTGCCCGACAATTCAATCAGCCCCAGCATTTT.

The rearrangement uses TRBV6-5 and TRBJ1-2; possibly TRBD1 for D (5 bases). Trimming left V 0 bases short and J 5 bases short, with 10 bases between. The length of the CDR3 is 14 residues. From germline, CDR1 is MNHEY and CDR2 SVGAGI. CDR3 DNA sequence: TGTGCCAGCAGTTACTCTTCGACAGCTTATGGCTACACCTTC. This encodes CASSYSSTAYGYTF.

This clonotype was counted a few times. The chain's CDR3 is CASSLTKTHTQYF. CDR3 nucleotide sequence: TGTGCCAGCAGCTTAACGAAGACACATACGCAGTATTTT. The chain uses TRBV7-3 and TRBJ2-3; D is undetermined. Germline V gene sequence: CDR1 SGHTA, CDR2 FQGTGA. This CDR3 spans 13 amino acids. The germline V and J ends were trimmed by 0 bases and 7 bases, with 8 bases remaining between them.

This chain uses TRBV24-1 with TRBJ1-1; D may be TRBD1 (5 bases). The germline V gene encodes CDR1 KGHDR and CDR2 SFDVKD. The CDR3 is 15 residues long. V was clipped by 4 bases and J by 4 bases, with 15 bases between them. CDR3 in amino acids: CATSDPGGEGTEAFF. CDR3 in DNA: TGTGCCACCAGTGACCCCGGGGGGGAAGGCACTGAAGCTTTCTTT.

Only a few counts were recorded for this clonotype. The chain has TRBV6-5 and TRBJ2-1, with D tentatively TRBD2 (5 bases). The germline V and J ends were trimmed by 4 bases and 9 bases, with 16 bases remaining between them. Germline assignment: CDR1 MNHEY and CDR2 SVGAGI. The CDR3 sequence is 14 residues long. CDR3 in amino acids: CASSLASWLTEQFF. The DNA of the CDR3 is TGTGCCAGCAGTTTGGCTAGCTGGCTTACTGAGCAGTTCTTC.

The CDR3 reads CASTPRAGLGNTQYF. The CDR3 DNA reads as TGTGCCAGCACCCCTCGGGCGGGGCTAGGGAATACGCAGTATTTT. This chain joins TRBV6-6 and TRBJ2-3, with a weak D call TRBD2 (6 bases). The CDR3 is made up of 15 amino acids. CDR1 is MNHNY, CDR2 SVGAGI, per germline (reference sequence). V lost 7 bases, J lost 7 bases, and 21 bases lay in between.

The V and J genes are TRBV30 and TRBJ1-2; D gene ambiguous. The CDR3 contains 11 residues. From germline, CDR1 is GTSNPN and CDR2 SVGIG (reference sequence). The V end lost 3 bases, the J end lost 2 bases, and 4 bases lay between the germline ends. CDR3 bases: TGTGCCTGGAGCCAAAACTATGGCTACACCTTC. This gives the protein CAWSQNYGYTF.

This clonotype was counted only a few times. This chain's CDR3 is CASRSSGTDTQYF. CDR3 sequence (DNA): TGTGCCAGTAGGTCTAGCGGCACAGATACGCAGTATTTT. The V and J genes are TRBV19 and TRBJ2-3; perhaps TRBD2 as D (6 bases). Germline loops: CDR1 LNHDA, CDR2 SQIVND (reference sequence). The V and J ends lost 6 bases and 1 base respectively, with 8 bases between them. This CDR3 is built from 13 residues.

CDR3 amino acids: CASSPEARGIQYF. The CDR3 DNA follows: TGTGCCAGCAGCCCCGAGGCTAGGGGCATTCAGTACTTC. The gene calls are TRBV12-3 or TRBV12-4 and TRBJ2-4; D is perhaps TRBD1 (5 bases). Trimming shortened V by 6 bases and J by 9 bases, and 15 bases separated the two germline ends. CDR3 length: 13 amino acids.

This chain uses TRBV6-1 with TRBJ2-7; 7 nucleotides line up with TRBD2. Germline loops: CDR1 MNHNS, CDR2 SASEGT. There are 14 residues in the CDR3. The J segment lost 2 bases and the V segment lost 4 bases, leaving 5 bases of the junction unmatched. CDR3 sequence: CASSASSGPYEQYF. CDR3 nucleotides: TGTGCCAGCAGTGCCTCTAGCGGTCCCTACGAGCAGTACTTC.

Many counts were recorded for this clonotype. This chain joins TRBV11-2 and TRBJ2-1; 11 bases fit TRBD2. Germline values: CDR1 SGHAT, CDR2 FQNNGV. Trimming at V came to 3 bases and at J to 4 bases, leaving 2 bases not matched to a gene. The CDR3 sequence is 15 residues long. The CDR3 spells CASSFGLAGYNEQFF. For the CDR3, the DNA is TGTGCCAGCAGCTTCGGACTAGCGGGTTACAATGAGCAGTTCTTC.

This chain links TRBV6-1 with TRBJ2-7, with D possibly matching TRBD1 (6 bases). The CDR3 has 14 amino acids. Trimming removed 5 bases from V and 5 bases from J, with 16 bases in between. Germline V gene data show CDR1 as MNHNS and CDR2 as SASEGT. DNA of the CDR3: TGTGCCAGCAGTCTGGGAACAGGGTCCCACGAGCAGTACGTC. Translating it yields CASSLGTGSHEQYV.

The chain uses TRBV4-1 and TRBJ1-6; D is perhaps TRBD1 (5 bases). CDR1 and CDR2 from the germline V gene are MGHRA and YSYEKL. V lost 0 bases to trimming and J lost 9 bases, with 6 bases between them. The CDR3 totals 13 residues. CDR3 bases: TGCGCCAGCAGCCAAGATGGGGGTTCACCCCTCCACTTT. It specifies CASSQDGGSPLHF.

In its sample, this clonotype was seen a few times. The rearrangement uses TRBV7-2 and TRBJ2-2; TRBD2 agrees at 7 bases. V gave up 2 bases and J gave up 7 bases; unmatched junction bases: 7. Germline V gene lookup returns CDR1 SGHTA and CDR2 FQGNSA. The CDR3 sequence is 15 residues long. CDR3 sequence reads: CASSLSSGLGGELFF. CDR3 sequence (DNA): TGTGCCAGCAGCTTATCTAGCGGATTGGGCGGGGAGCTGTTTTTT.

The J gene is TRBJ2-7, the V gene TRBV7-9, with D unresolved. The CDR3 extends over 13 amino acids. Trimming took off 3 bases at V and 3 bases at J, with 9 bases between the two ends. Per germline, CDR1 SEHNR and CDR2 FQNEAQ (reference sequence). In DNA form, the CDR3 reads TGTGCCAGCAGCTTCCCATCCCGCTACGAGCAGTACTTC. It yields the protein CASSFPSRYEQYF.